These 31 T cell receptor beta chains originate from one sample sequenced in a study of glioma-infiltrating T cells after dendritic cell vaccination. Sequencing was performed with immunoSEQ multiplex PCR; in TCRdb, only in-frame clones are kept and a portion is missing. Found here are about 73,000 clones, over 75% of them singletons; the top ten hold 2.1%. Sequenced here: blood, sampled before dendritic cell vaccination. These receptors were collected from a human donor with glioblastoma.

The V call is TRBV7-3, the J call TRBJ2-3, with TRBD2 matching 10 bases. Germline CDR1 is SGHTA and CDR2 is FQGTGA. V was clipped by 4 bases and J by 4 bases; unmatched bases: 8. The CDR3 covers 16 residues. The CDR3 region has the DNA TGTGCCAGCAGCTCCCAAGCGGGAGGGTTACCAGATACGCAGTATTTT. Amino acids: CASSSQAGGLPDTQYF.

This sequence joins TRBV6-1 and TRBJ1-1, with D tentatively TRBD1 (6 bases). Germline CDR1 and CDR2: MNHNS and SASEGT. CDR3 length equals 15 residues. Trimming took 10 bases from V and 0 from J, leaving 18 bases between them. CDR3 in amino acids: CAIRRGNNMNTEAFF. The CDR3 DNA reads as TGTGCCATCAGAAGGGGGAACAACATGAACACTGAAGCTTTCTTT.

The genes are TRBV7-6 and TRBJ2-5, with 10 bases fitting TRBD2. The CDR3 is made up of 17 amino acids. The V segment lost 5 bases and the J segment 2 bases; nucleotides outside the gene matches: 11. The germline gives CDR1 SGHVS, CDR2 FNYEAQ. The CDR3, as DNA: TGTGCCAGCAGCCCCCATGTAGCGGGGGGACCTCAAGAGACCCAGTACTTC. Translating gives CASSPHVAGGPQETQYF.

The chain has TRBV2 and TRBJ2-1, with a weak D call TRBD2 (5 bases). This CDR3 spans 11 amino acids. Deletions cut 7 bases from V and 10 bases from J, with 11 bases between. CDR1 is SNHLY, CDR2 FYNNEI, per germline. CDR3 residues: CASTRAGEQFF. The CDR3 DNA follows: TGTGCCAGCACGCGGGCAGGCGAGCAGTTCTTC.

The chain couples TRBV2 to TRBJ2-5; maybe TRBD1 (6 bases). The end of the DNA aligns better with TRBJ2-7, so the J call may be wrong. Germline lookup yields CDR1 SNHLY and CDR2 FYNNEI. The CDR3 runs to 11 residues. In DNA form, the CDR3 reads TGTGCCATCGGACAGAACTACGAGCAGTACTTC. Protein sequence: CAIGQNYEQYF.

V usage is TRBV2 and J usage is TRBJ2-7, with D possibly being TRBD1 (6 bases). The CDR3 extends over 13 amino acids. The germline gives CDR1 SNHLY, CDR2 FYNNEI. V shed 7 bases and J shed 3 bases, with 13 bases lying between them. CDR3 loop: CASMQGHLYEQYF. The CDR3 DNA reads TGTGCCAGCATGCAGGGACACCTCTACGAGCAGTACTTC.

The rearrangement joins TRBV7-3 to TRBJ1-1; 8 positions agree with TRBD1. Trimming took 5 bases from V and 1 from J; bases not matched to a gene: 6. Per germline, CDR1 SGHTA and CDR2 FQGTGA. This CDR3 contains 15 residues. CDR3 in DNA: TGTGCCAGCAGCCCCCGGACAGGGAGGAACACTGAAGCTTTCTTT. Translation: CASSPRTGRNTEAFF.

The gene calls are TRBV5-8 and TRBJ2-7; D gene uncertain. This CDR3 has 14 amino acids. V was pared by 5 bases and J by 0 bases, with 12 bases between. The germline V gene has CDR1 SGHTS and CDR2 YDEGEE. CDR3 protein: CASRLHPDSYEQYV. In nucleotides, the CDR3 is TGTGCCAGCAGACTTCACCCCGACTCCTACGAGCAGTACGTC.

On this clone: Other nucleotide sequences from this sample produce the same CDR3. The V call is TRBV7-9, the J call TRBJ1-4, with D unclear. CDR3 length: 15 residues. Germline lookup yields CDR1 SEHNR and CDR2 FQNEAQ (reference sequence). V shed 1 base and J shed 7 bases, with 13 bases lying between them. CDR3: CASSLDGPPREKLFF. CDR3 DNA sequence: TGTGCCAGCAGCTTAGATGGGCCACCCCGTGAAAAACTGTTTTTT.

This clone has only one observation. The J gene is TRBJ1-1, the V gene TRBV11-2; 7 bases fit TRBD1. Per the germline V gene, CDR1 is SGHAT and CDR2 is FQNNGV. The CDR3 spans 14 residues. V shed 4 bases and J 1 base; nucleotides not matched to a gene: 3. CDR3 in amino acids: CASSYGQANTEAFF. The CDR3 nucleotides are TGTGCCAGCAGCTATGGACAGGCGAACACTGAAGCTTTCTTT.

V gene TRBV30 combines with J gene TRBJ1-2; D gene uncertain. Germline V gives CDR1 GTSNPN, CDR2 SVGIG (reference sequence). CDR3 length equals 15 residues. V lost 2 bases and J 5 bases, leaving 18 bases between the germline ends. CDR3 nucleotide sequence: TGTGCCTGGAGTTCGACACGTCAAGTCATTTATGGCTACACCTTC. It specifies CAWSSTRQVIYGYTF.

The chain has TRBV5-1 and TRBJ2-7, with 10 bases aligning to TRBD2. The V gene end was trimmed by 2 bases and the J gene end by 3 bases; junction bases not matched to a gene: 5. Germline V lookup: CDR1 SGHRS, CDR2 YFSETQ. This CDR3 has 15 residues. This CDR3 is CASSFTSGVLYEQYF. The CDR3 DNA is TGCGCCAGCAGCTTCACTAGCGGGGTTCTCTACGAGCAGTACTTC.

The chain combines TRBV28 with TRBJ2-3, with no clear D. Germline values: CDR1 MDHEN, CDR2 SYDVKM. Trimming pared 8 bases from V and 2 bases from J, leaving 17 bases between. This CDR3 comprises 15 residues. The CDR3 coding sequence is TGTGCCAGCTCCACACCAGGCATGATCACAGATACGCAGTATTTT. This gives the protein CASSTPGMITDTQYF. Variable domain in full (rest from reference TRBV28 and TRBJ2-3): DVKVTQSSRYLVKRTGEKVFLECVQDMDHENMFWYRQDPGLGLRLIYFSYDVKMKEKGDIPEGYSVSREKKERFSLILESASTNQTSMYLCASSTPGMITDTQYFGPGTRLTVL.

V is TRBV4-1 and J is TRBJ2-1, with 12 bases lining up with TRBD2. Germline values: CDR1 MGHRA, CDR2 YSYEKL. CDR3 length equals 18 residues. The V segment lost 1 base and the J segment 6 bases; nucleotides outside the gene matches: 10. CDR3 nucleotides: TGCGCCAGCAGCCAAGCTGGACTAGCGGGGATGACTCGCAATGAGCAGTTCTTC. Amino acid sequence: CASSQAGLAGMTRNEQFF.

The rearrangement joins TRBV9 to TRBJ2-6; a weak D match, TRBD1 (6 bases). Per germline, CDR1 SGDLS and CDR2 YYNGEE. The ends were cut back, 4 bases at V and 4 bases at J, with 24 bases in the middle. The CDR3 extends over 19 amino acids. As DNA, the CDR3 is TGTGCCAGCAGCCCCCGTCCGGGACACCTACAGGGAGGGGCCAACGTCCTGACTTTC. This sequence encodes CASSPRPGHLQGGANVLTF.

The chain carries TRBV7-8 and TRBJ2-2; 8 bases align to TRBD2. This CDR3 has 18 residues. From germline, CDR1 is SGHVS and CDR2 FQNEAQ. J lost 5 bases, V lost 4 bases, and 15 bases had no gene match. CDR3 region: CASSSWGGSGARTGELFF. The CDR3 region has the DNA TGTGCCAGCAGCTCCTGGGGGGGTAGCGGGGCGCGGACCGGGGAGCTGTTTTTT. Drawing the rest from reference TRBV7-8 and TRBJ2-2, the complete variable domain is GAGVSQSPRYKVAKRGQDVALRCDPISGHVSLFWYQQALGQGPEFLTYFQNEAQLDKSGLPSDRFFAERPEGSVSTLKIQRTQQEDSAVYLCASSSWGGSGARTGELFFGEGSRLTVL.

This clone occurred a few times. Other DNA sequences in the same sample also yield this CDR3. This rearrangement joins TRBV7-9 to TRBJ1-3; D is possibly TRBD1 (6 bases). Germline CDR1 reads SEHNR; CDR2 reads FQNEAQ (reference sequence). The CDR3 has 14 residues. The V end lost 6 bases, the J end lost 4 bases, and 13 bases lay between the germline ends. Here the CDR3 DNA reads TGTGCCAGCAGTTCAACAGGGTCCGGAAACACCATATATTTT. Translated, it gives CASSSTGSGNTIYF.

The chain couples TRBV19 to TRBJ2-6, with TRBD1 identical over 7 bases. Trimming at V came to 1 base and at J to 0 bases, leaving 9 bases not matched to a gene. This CDR3 region has 19 residues. Germline V gives CDR1 LNHDA, CDR2 SQIVND (reference sequence). CDR3 region: CASSIAVPGQSSGANVLTF. CDR3 in DNA: TGTGCCAGTAGTATAGCTGTTCCGGGACAGAGCTCTGGGGCCAACGTCCTGACTTTC.

The V call is TRBV14, the J call TRBJ2-1; 7 positions agree with TRBD2. V was clipped by 1 base and J by 8 bases; unmatched bases: 11. Germline V CDR1 and CDR2: SGHDN, FVKESK. This CDR3 contains 16 residues. CDR3 nucleotide sequence: TGTGCCAGCAGCCAAGTGTCCAGGGCCGCGGGGGATGAGCAGTTCTTC. The encoded protein is CASSQVSRAAGDEQFF.

The genes are TRBV28 and TRBJ2-1; the match to TRBD2 covers 12 bases. Germline V gene data show CDR1 as MDHEN and CDR2 as SYDVKM. Losses at the gene ends were 5 bases for V and 0 bases for J; bases not matched to a gene: 14. The CDR3 runs to 20 residues. CDR3 nucleotide sequence: TGTGCCAGCAGTGTGGGGAGGGCTAGCGGGAGGGGGGACTCCTACAATGAGCAGTTCTTC. It codes for CASSVGRASGRGDSYNEQFF.

This chain joins TRBV20-1 and TRBJ2-5; D is unresolved. Germline assignment: CDR1 DFQATT and CDR2 SNEGSKA (reference sequence). Deletions cut 3 bases from V and 6 bases from J, with 8 bases between. The CDR3 spans 11 residues. CDR3 loop: CSARFIKTQYF. The DNA of the CDR3 is TGCAGTGCTAGGTTTATAAAGACCCAGTACTTC.

The CDR3 spells CASSLQDRGEQYV. DNA of the CDR3: TGTGCCAGCAGCTTACAAGACAGGGGCGAGCAGTACGTC. The genes are TRBV7-6 and TRBJ2-7; 8 positions agree with TRBD1. This CDR3 spans 13 amino acids. Germline CDR1 and CDR2: SGHVS and FNYEAQ. V gave up 2 bases and J gave up 6 bases; unmatched junction bases: 3.

The table lists this clone with a count of one. The rearrangement uses TRBV10-3 and TRBJ2-3, with D possibly TRBD1 on 6 matching bases. Germline V gene sequence: CDR1 ENHRY, CDR2 SYGVKD. CDR3 length: 15 amino acids. Trimming pared 4 bases from V and 3 bases from J, leaving 14 bases between. The DNA of the CDR3 is TGTGCCATCAGTGCAGCCGATAGGGGGACAGATACGCAGTATTTT. Protein sequence: CAISAADRGTDTQYF.

This clone was detected a few times. The chain carries TRBV19 and TRBJ1-3; D is uncertain. The CDR3 spans 13 residues. The V and J ends lost 3 bases and 1 base respectively, with 4 bases between them. Germline V lookup: CDR1 LNHDA, CDR2 SQIVND (reference sequence). DNA for the CDR3: TGTGCCAGTAGTATCGGGTCTGGAAACACCATATATTTT. Protein: CASSIGSGNTIYF.

V is TRBV6-5 and J is TRBJ1-6; D is possibly TRBD1 (5 bases). The length of the CDR3 is 15 residues. Germline V CDR1 and CDR2: MNHEY, SVGAGI. Deletions cut 2 bases from V and 5 bases from J, with 10 bases between. This CDR3 is CASSYGGVNNSPLHF. Written as DNA, the CDR3 is TGTGCCAGCAGTTACGGGGGGGTAAATAATTCACCCCTCCACTTT.

The genes are TRBV6-1 and TRBJ1-3, with D unclear. Germline-derived CDR1 and CDR2 are MNHNS and SASEGT. Deletions cut 1 base from V and 1 base from J, with 11 bases between. This CDR3 has 16 amino acids. CDR3 sequence: CASSEVWGGSGNTIYF. CDR3 bases: TGTGCCAGCAGTGAAGTCTGGGGAGGGTCTGGAAACACCATATATTTT.

The rearrangement joins TRBV27 to TRBJ1-4; D unresolved. The CDR3 runs to 18 residues. The germline CDR1 and CDR2 sequences are MNHEY and SMNVEV (reference sequence). Trimming shortened V by 5 bases and J by 0 bases, and 19 bases separated the two germline ends. Here the CDR3 reads CASSPLFRYEATNEKLFF. The CDR3 DNA reads as TGTGCCAGCAGTCCCCTTTTTCGCTACGAAGCAACTAATGAAAAACTGTTTTTT. Combining the CDR3 with reference TRBV27 and TRBJ1-4 gives the whole variable domain EAQVTQNPRYLITVTGKKLTVTCSQNMNHEYMSWYRQDPGLGLRQIYYSMNVEVTDKGDVPEGYKVSRKEKRNFPLILESPSPNQTSLYFCASSPLFRYEATNEKLFFGSGTQLSVL.

J is TRBJ1-2 and V is TRBV19; 9 nucleotides align to TRBD1. Trimming removed 5 bases from V and 8 bases from J; junction bases left unmatched: 9. The CDR3 totals 14 residues. The germline V gene has CDR1 LNHDA and CDR2 SQIVND (reference sequence). CDR3 region: CASSARQGEGGYTF. CDR3 bases: TGTGCCAGTAGTGCCAGACAGGGGGAAGGCGGCTACACCTTC.

The chain has TRBV19 and TRBJ1-5; D gene uncertain. V lost 0 bases to trimming and J lost 3 bases, with 12 bases between them. This CDR3 region has 16 residues. The V gene's germline CDR1 is LNHDA and CDR2 SQIVND (reference sequence). The CDR3 protein is CASSIEIQRLNQPQHF. The CDR3 DNA follows: TGTGCCAGTAGTATAGAAATCCAGCGTCTCAATCAGCCCCAGCATTTT.

For this clone: At the DNA level, this CDR3 is encoded by other sequences in the same sample as well. V and J are TRBV9 and TRBJ2-2, with 9 nucleotides matching TRBD1. This CDR3 spans 17 amino acids. The V gene's germline CDR1 is SGDLS and CDR2 YYNGEE. The trim removed 0 bases at V and 1 base at J, leaving 4 bases unmatched. The chain's CDR3 is CASSVATGQGNTGELFF. CDR3 DNA sequence: TGTGCCAGCAGCGTAGCTACGGGACAGGGGAACACCGGGGAGCTGTTTTTT.

This clone came up a few times. The CDR3 DNA reads TGTGCCATCAGTGTTAAGGGGGTAGATAATTCACCCCTCCACTTT. It codes for CAISVKGVDNSPLHF. The chain joins TRBV10-3 to TRBJ1-6, with D perhaps TRBD1 (6 bases). V was cut by 4 bases and J by 5 bases, with 12 bases left in between. This CDR3 has 15 amino acids. Germline assignment: CDR1 ENHRY and CDR2 SYGVKD.